This TCR beta chain was obtained from a study of PD-L1 blockade in urothelial cancer. Study as a whole: A median blood sample held roughly 150,000 T cells and about 83,000 unique TCRs.

Sequencing used immunoSEQ multiplex PCR; TCRdb keeps in-frame clones, though not all of them. The repertoire holds about 45,000 clones, with more than 70% as singletons. This clone was seen a few times. CDR1 DFQATT and CDR2 SNEGSKA come from the germline V gene (reference sequence). The junction had 3 bases not matched to a gene; V was cut back by 8 bases and J by 3 bases. The CDR3 extends over 11 amino acids. V is TRBV20-1 and J is TRBJ1-2; TRBD1 aligns across 7 bases. The material sequenced was PBMCs, taken around atezolizumab (anti-PD-L1) treatment. The sequence was obtained from a man older than 75 with urothelial cancer. Written as DNA, the CDR3 is TGCAGTATCAGGGGGGACTATGGCTACACCTTC. Protein product: CSIRGDYGYTF.